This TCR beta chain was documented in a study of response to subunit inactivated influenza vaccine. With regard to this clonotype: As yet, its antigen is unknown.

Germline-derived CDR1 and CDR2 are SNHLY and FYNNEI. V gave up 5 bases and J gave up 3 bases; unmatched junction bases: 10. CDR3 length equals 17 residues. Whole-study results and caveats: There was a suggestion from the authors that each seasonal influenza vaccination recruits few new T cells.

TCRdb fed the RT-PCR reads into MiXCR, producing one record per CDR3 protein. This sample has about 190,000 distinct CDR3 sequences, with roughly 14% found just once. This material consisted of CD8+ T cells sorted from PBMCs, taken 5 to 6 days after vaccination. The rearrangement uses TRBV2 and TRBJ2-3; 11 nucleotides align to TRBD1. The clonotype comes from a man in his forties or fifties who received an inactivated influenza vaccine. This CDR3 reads CASSWTGGAFLTDTQYF. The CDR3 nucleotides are TGTGCCAGCAGTTGGACAGGGGGCGCGTTCCTGACAGATACGCAGTATTTT.